These 10 T cell receptor beta chains came from one sample sequenced in a study of blood T cell repertoires in COVID-19. Profiled with immunoSEQ multiplex PCR; TCRdb holds only in-frame clones, not every one. The sample gives approximately 97,000 clones, around 87% of which show up once; less than 20% is in the top ten. Material: peripheral blood. The receptors here all came from a human donor in a cohort sampled during active COVID-19.

The chain has TRBV18 and TRBJ1-3; a weak D match, TRBD1 (5 bases). V was trimmed by 2 bases and J by 0 bases, leaving 8 bases between them. Germline loops: CDR1 KGHSH, CDR2 LQKENI. The CDR3 has 15 residues. The CDR3 sequence: CASSPGDYSGNTIYF. For the CDR3, the DNA is TGTGCCAGCTCACCAGGGGACTACTCTGGAAACACCATATATTTT.

Note on this clone: This sample includes further DNA sequences coding for the same CDR3. This chain connects TRBV19 to TRBJ2-7; 7 nucleotides align to TRBD2. Germline V gene sequence: CDR1 LNHDA, CDR2 SQIVND (reference sequence). Germline trimming cut 2 bases from V and 2 bases from J; bases unmatched to any gene: 3. The CDR3 runs to 14 residues. The CDR3 region is CASSITGLTYEQYF. The CDR3 nucleotides read TGTGCCAGTAGTATAACGGGACTAACCTACGAGCAGTACTTC.

The V gene is TRBV9, the J gene TRBJ2-1, with a possible D match to TRBD2 (5 bases). Germline V gene lookup returns CDR1 SGDLS and CDR2 YYNGEE. This CDR3 contains 13 residues. The V and J ends lost 0 bases and 12 bases respectively, with 13 bases between them. The CDR3 here is CASSVVEGYRQFF. In DNA form, the CDR3 reads TGTGCCAGCAGCGTAGTAGAGGGATATCGGCAGTTCTTC.

The genes are TRBV6-5 and TRBJ1-4; no definite D call. Germline V gene lookup returns CDR1 MNHEY and CDR2 SVGAGI. Trimming left V 5 bases short and J 3 bases short, with 7 bases between. The CDR3 runs to 13 residues. Here the CDR3 reads CASSPNSNEKLFF. Written as DNA, the CDR3 is TGTGCCAGCAGTCCAAATTCTAATGAAAAACTGTTTTTT.

The CDR3 loop reads CASSPPRQRGDYNEQFF. The CDR3 DNA sequence: TGTGCCAGCAGTCCCCCACGACAAAGGGGCGACTACAATGAGCAGTTCTTC. The chain uses TRBV3-1 (or the pseudogene TRBV3-2) and TRBJ2-1; D is possibly TRBD1 (5 bases). Germline CDR1 LGHDT, CDR2 YNNKEL (reference sequence). V was clipped by 6 bases and J by 3 bases, with 21 bases between them. CDR3 length: 17 residues.

The chain recombines TRBV6-2 or TRBV6-3 with TRBJ1-1; D ambiguous. From germline, CDR1 is MNHEY and CDR2 SVGEGT. V gave up 4 bases and J gave up 0 bases, with 15 bases separating them. The CDR3 loop spans 16 amino acids. CDR3 in amino acids: CASSSESGGMNTEAFF. The CDR3 DNA is TGTGCCAGCAGTTCTGAGAGCGGAGGCATGAACACTGAAGCTTTCTTT.

The chain carries TRBV6-6 and TRBJ1-3; D ambiguous. Germline lookup yields CDR1 MNHNY and CDR2 SVGAGI (reference sequence). The V and J ends lost 2 bases and 3 bases respectively, with 2 bases between them. The CDR3 extends over 12 amino acids. CDR3 in DNA: TGTGCCAGCAGTTACCGTGGAAACACCATATATTTT. Protein sequence: CASSYRGNTIYF.

The chain employs TRBV12-5 and TRBJ2-7; weak D call: TRBD2 (7 bases). The CDR3 is made up of 16 amino acids. V was shortened by 1 base and J by 5 bases, with 18 bases between the two germline ends. Germline CDR1 and CDR2: LGHNT and FRNRAP. CDR3 bases: TGTGCTAGTGGTTTGGACCGCGCCCGGGGGGCCCACGAGCAGTACTTC. Translation: CASGLDRARGAHEQYF.

This chain uses TRBV6-5 with TRBJ2-7; 9 positions agree with TRBD1. The trim removed 4 bases at V and 8 bases at J, leaving 6 bases unmatched. Germline CDR1 is MNHEY and CDR2 is SVGAGI. The CDR3 loop spans 13 amino acids. CDR3 bases: TGTGCCAGCAGTTCGGGGACAGGGTACAAGCAGTACTTC. Translation gives CASSSGTGYKQYF.

CDR3: CASSQDELAEQFF. The CDR3 coding sequence is TGTGCCAGCAGCCAAGATGAACTAGCGGAGCAGTTCTTC. This rearrangement joins TRBV3-1 (or the pseudogene TRBV3-2) to TRBJ2-1; the match to TRBD2 covers 7 bases. CDR1 and CDR2 (germline): LGHDT, YNNKEL (reference sequence). This CDR3 region has 13 residues. After removal of 0 bases from V and 10 bases from J, the junction contained 3 bases not matched to a gene.